This T cell receptor (beta chain) stems from a study of metastatic and nonmetastatic thyroid tumors. For the study at large: Repertoires from blood and tumor or nodule tissue of malignant and benign thyroid patients were compared. Overall study results and limits: It was reportedly found that TCR beta diversity was significantly higher in malignant thyroid tumors than in benign nodules, a difference seen in both blood and tumor samples.

The junction had 6 bases not matched to a gene; V was cut back by 0 bases and J by 5 bases. The germline V gene has CDR1 SGHRS and CDR2 YFSETQ. The CDR3 covers 15 residues. Every patient underwent thyroid surgery untreated. How the authors handled the data: Variation in CDR3 across clinicopathological groups served as the basis for constructing a distant-metastasis classifier in papillary thyroid cancer. TCRdb re-processed the PCR reads through MiXCR. For this entry, the V and J calls and clone size follow TCRdb and not the study's own pipeline. The repertoire includes approximately 35,000 clones, around 31% of them detected once, and 16% sits in the top ten. A word on this clone: Its antigen is not identified.

The rearrangement links TRBV5-1 to TRBJ1-1, with 8 bases that match TRBD1. This sequence was found in a female donor with papillary thyroid cancer or a benign thyroid nodule (not recorded which). Some clones in this sample may be carry-over from other donors' samples. Sequenced sample: tumor tissue. The CDR3 DNA reads as TGCGCCAGCAGCTTGGAGAGGACAGGGAGTACTGAAGCTTTCTTT. It is translated as CASSLERTGSTEAFF.